These 29 T cell receptor beta chains came from one sample sequenced in a study of blood T cells in healthy people across ages. The authors ran a second PCR of 7 to 11 cycles using a sample-barcoded 5' primer and a J-beta primer mix. TCRdb analysed the 5' RACE reads with MiXCR anew, one entry per CDR3 protein. The data hold around 1.7 million distinct CDR3 sequences, with about 30% observed a single time. Sequenced: blood. The receptors stem from a young woman in good health.

J is TRBJ1-5 and V is TRBV4-1, with D possibly TRBD1 on 5 matching bases. V lost 4 bases and J lost 1, with 14 bases in between. This CDR3 contains 16 residues. The germline V gene has CDR1 MGHRA and CDR2 YSYEKL. As DNA, the CDR3 is TGCGCCAGCAGCCTGGTCGGGGGGGGAAGCAATCAGCCCCAGCATTTT. Translation gives CASSLVGGGSNQPQHF.

This clonotype was detected a few times. The J gene is TRBJ2-7, the V gene TRBV20-1; possibly TRBD2 for D (7 bases). V was pared by 0 bases and J by 7 bases, with 22 bases between. The V gene's germline CDR1 is DFQATT and CDR2 SNEGSKA (reference sequence). The CDR3 totals 16 residues. The CDR3 DNA is TGCAGTGCTAGAGATCAGGGAGGGGGGAACTACAATGAGCAGTACTTC. It specifies CSARDQGGGNYNEQYF.

This clonotype occurred many times. This rearrangement joins TRBV20-1 to TRBJ2-5; 8 bases match TRBD1. V was pared by 5 bases and J by 5 bases, with 10 bases of the junction left unmatched. There are 14 residues in the CDR3. Germline V gene lookup returns CDR1 DFQATT and CDR2 SNEGSKA (reference sequence). CDR3: CSAGGQGAGETQYF. CDR3 coding DNA: TGCAGTGCTGGAGGACAGGGTGCGGGGGAGACCCAGTACTTC.

This clonotype was counted a few times. This sequence joins TRBV12-5 and TRBJ1-4, with D possibly TRBD1 on 5 matching bases. The V and J ends lost 3 bases and 0 bases respectively, with 26 bases between them. Germline CDR1 is LGHNT and CDR2 is FRNRAP. The CDR3 is 21 residues long. CDR3: CASGFLIALGPSGATNEKLFF. The CDR3 nucleotides read TGTGCTAGTGGTTTCCTGATAGCCCTGGGGCCCTCGGGTGCAACTAATGAAAAACTGTTTTTT. Full variable domain (outside the CDR3, taken from reference TRBV12-5 and TRBJ1-4): DARVTQTPRHKVTEMGQEVTMRCQPILGHNTVFWYRQTMMQGLELLAYFRNRAPLDDSGMPKDRFSAEMPDATLATLKIQPSEPRDSAVYFCASGFLIALGPSGATNEKLFFGSGTQLSVL.

This chain joins TRBV28 and TRBJ1-1; D is uncertain. From germline, CDR1 is MDHEN and CDR2 SYDVKM. Trimming pared 0 bases from V and 5 bases from J, leaving 10 bases between. The CDR3 length is 14 residues. The CDR3, as DNA: TGTGCCAGCAGTTTATGGGGGAGAGTGACTGAAGCTTTCTTT. It is translated as CASSLWGRVTEAFF. Drawing the rest from reference TRBV28 and TRBJ1-1, the complete variable domain is DVKVTQSSRYLVKRTGEKVFLECVQDMDHENMFWYRQDPGLGLRLIYFSYDVKMKEKGDIPEGYSVSREKKERFSLILESASTNQTSMYLCASSLWGRVTEAFFGQGTRLTVV.

This clonotype was counted between two and nine times. At one end the junction does not follow the germline gene, possibly because of a read error. V and J are TRBV5-1 and TRBJ2-5, with D perhaps assigned TRBD1 or TRBD2 (7 bases each). Looked up from germline, CDR1 is SGHRS and CDR2 is YFSETQ. CDR3 length equals 14 residues. Here the CDR3 reads CTSSSGGGGETQYF. The CDR3 DNA sequence: TGCACCAGCTCCTCAGGGGGGGGCGGCGAGACCCAGTACTTC.

This clonotype was observed a handful of times. V is TRBV25-1 and J is TRBJ2-5, with unresolved D. CDR1 is MGHDK and CDR2 is SYGVNS in the germline V gene. Trimming left V 3 bases short and J 3 bases short, with 14 bases between. The CDR3 is 15 amino acids. DNA of the CDR3: TGTGCCAGCAGTGAGATGGGGAAGGTTGAAGAGACCCAGTACTTC. As protein: CASSEMGKVEETQYF.

In the case of this clonotype: One end of the junction varies from germline; a read error may be responsible. The chain has TRBV3-1 and TRBJ2-7, with 10 bases fitting TRBD2. The CDR3 is 15 residues long. Germline-derived CDR1 and CDR2 are LGHDT and YNNKEL (reference sequence). CDR3 sequence reads: CAGSQGLIAGGEQYF. Here the CDR3 DNA reads TGTGCCGGCAGCCAGGGCTTGATAGCGGGAGGCGAGCAGTACTTC.

Points on this clonotype: This probably arose from a read error, given a far larger clone one base away. The CDR3 nucleotides read TGTGCCAGCAGTTTATGGGGCTCTGGGGCCGACGTCCTGACTTTC. Its protein is CASSLWGSGADVLTF. The rearrangement links TRBV12-3 or TRBV12-4 to TRBJ2-6, with a tentative D call TRBD1 (5 bases). This CDR3 is 15 amino acids long.

A word on this clonotype: At one boundary the junction diverges from the germline segment, which might be a read error. The V gene is TRBV3-1, the J gene TRBJ2-2, with 7 nucleotides matching TRBD1. CDR1 and CDR2 (germline): LGHDT, YNNKEL (reference sequence). The length of the CDR3 is 14 residues. Here the CDR3 DNA reads TGTGCCAGCAGTCCTACAGGGGACACCGGGGAGCCGTTTTTT. This encodes CASSPTGDTGEPFF.

There are a few counts of this clonotype. The rearrangement joins TRBV12-5 to TRBJ2-3; TRBD2 matches 7 bases. The CDR3 sequence is 18 residues long. Germline V gene lookup returns CDR1 LGHNT and CDR2 FRNRAP. Unmatched junction bases numbered 14, after V lost 2 bases and J lost 3 bases. In DNA form, the CDR3 reads TGTGCTAGTGGTTTGTCCATTAAGCGGGATGGTAGTACAGATACGCAGTATTTT. This encodes CASGLSIKRDGSTDTQYF.

The chain uses TRBV27 and TRBJ2-2, with D possibly TRBD2 on 6 matching bases. The CDR3 covers 14 residues. V gave up 10 bases and J gave up 5 bases, with 17 bases separating them. Germline V gene sequence: CDR1 MNHEY, CDR2 SMNVEV (reference sequence). CDR3 DNA: TGTGCCACCTCCGGAGGAGGGTTGACCGGGGAGCTGTTTTTT. This translates into CATSGGGLTGELFF.

The chain employs TRBV3-1 and TRBJ2-7; weak D call: TRBD1 (6 bases). Germline CDR1 reads LGHDT; CDR2 reads YNNKEL (reference sequence). Trimming removed 5 bases from V and 3 bases from J, with 14 bases in between. CDR3 length: 14 residues. Written as DNA, the CDR3 is TGTGCCAGCAGCTTCACTGCACAGGGCTACGAGCAGTACTTC. It is translated as CASSFTAQGYEQYF.

This clonotype was seen only a few times. V is TRBV29-1 and J is TRBJ2-5, with 14 bases aligning to TRBD2. The CDR3 covers 16 residues. Germline-derived CDR1 and CDR2 are SQVTM and ANQGSEA. V was pared by 7 bases and J by 2 bases, with 9 bases of the junction left unmatched. The CDR3 here is CSAAGTSGSGQETQYF. The DNA for the CDR3 is TGCAGCGCCGCCGGGACTAGCGGGAGTGGGCAAGAGACCCAGTACTTC.

This chain uses TRBV18 with TRBJ1-5, with a possible D match to TRBD1 (6 bases). Germline CDR1 KGHSH, CDR2 LQKENI. There are 13 residues in the CDR3. Between the trimmed V and J ends, which lost 8 bases and 6 bases, there was a span of 14 bases. CDR3 protein: CASKETGAQPQHF. The CDR3 coding sequence is TGTGCCAGCAAAGAGACAGGAGCTCAGCCCCAGCATTTT. Combining the CDR3 with reference TRBV18 and TRBJ1-5 gives the whole variable domain NAGVMQNPRHLVRRRGQEARLRCSPMKGHSHVYWYRQLPEEGLKFMVYLQKENIIDESGMPKERFSAEFPKEGPSILRIQQVVRGDSAAYFCASKETGAQPQHFGDGTRLSIL.

The chain links TRBV6-2 or TRBV6-3 to TRBJ1-1, with TRBD1 matching over 7 bases. V gave up 2 bases and J gave up 4 bases; unmatched junction bases: 1. The CDR3 consists of 13 residues. Germline CDR1 MNHEY, CDR2 SVGEGT. CDR3 in DNA: TGTGCCAGCAGTTACGGACAGGTCACTGAAGCTTTCTTT. It yields the protein CASSYGQVTEAFF.

This clonotype showed up many times. The rearrangement uses TRBV7-2 and TRBJ2-1, with D possibly matching TRBD2 (7 bases). Germline V CDR1 and CDR2: SGHTA, FQGNSA. CDR3 length: 12 amino acids. V lost 4 bases to trimming and J lost 8 bases, with 9 bases between them. CDR3 residues: CASSSGGHEQFF. CDR3 DNA: TGTGCCAGCAGCTCCGGGGGGCATGAGCAGTTCTTC.

This clonotype has just a few counts. The J gene is TRBJ1-1, the V gene TRBV20-1; D unresolved. The CDR3 consists of 14 residues. Looked up from germline, CDR1 is DFQATT and CDR2 is SNEGSKA (reference sequence). V gave up 0 bases and J gave up 4 bases, with 12 bases separating them. DNA for the CDR3: TGCAGTGCTAGAGAAGGCAGTTCTTTCACTGAAGCTTTCTTT. This sequence encodes CSAREGSSFTEAFF.

The V and J genes are TRBV29-1 and TRBJ2-5; 9 bases match TRBD2. CDR3 length equals 15 residues. Germline V gives CDR1 SQVTM, CDR2 ANQGSEA. V lost 5 bases to trimming and J lost 5 bases; unmatched junction nucleotides: 12. The CDR3 reads CSVRGGGGARETQYF. The CDR3, as DNA: TGCAGCGTTCGGGGCGGCGGGGGGGCCCGGGAGACCCAGTACTTC.

The J gene is TRBJ2-1, the V gene TRBV29-1, with 7 positions matching TRBD1. With 3 bases clipped from V and 3 bases from J, the junction kept 11 bases outside the gene matches. The germline CDR1 and CDR2 sequences are SQVTM and ANQGSEA. The CDR3 consists of 16 residues. The CDR3: CSVDSTQGGLYNEQFF. The DNA of the CDR3 is TGCAGCGTTGATTCGACGCAAGGGGGCCTCTACAATGAGCAGTTCTTC.

The chain uses TRBV5-1 and TRBJ2-3; D is uncertain. Trimming took off 0 bases at V and 4 bases at J, with 9 bases between the two ends. This CDR3 is 14 amino acids long. Germline CDR1 is SGHRS and CDR2 is YFSETQ. The CDR3 DNA reads TGCGCCAGCAGCTTGGCCCTCCCCTCAGATACGCAGTATTTT. Its protein is CASSLALPSDTQYF.

The DNA of the CDR3 is TGTGCCATCAGTGAGCTCGACAGGGGTTCCACAGATACGCAGTATTTT. Its protein product is CAISELDRGSTDTQYF. The chain recombines TRBV10-3 with TRBJ2-3; 8 nucleotides line up with TRBD1. The CDR3 length is 16 residues. Looked up from germline, CDR1 is ENHRY and CDR2 is SYGVKD. Losses at the gene ends were 2 bases for V and 2 bases for J; bases not matched to a gene: 6.

The chain carries TRBV12-3 or TRBV12-4 and TRBJ1-5; tentative D call: TRBD1 (5 bases). The CDR3 covers 14 residues. Trimming took 3 bases from V and 3 from J, leaving 9 bases between them. DNA of the CDR3: TGTGCCAGCAGTTTTCAAGGGGTCAATCAGCCCCAGCATTTT. Protein: CASSFQGVNQPQHF.

The J gene is TRBJ2-5, the V gene TRBV29-1, with 9 bases lining up with TRBD2. The J call may not be correct, given that the DNA end is closer to TRBJ2-7. Germline V gene sequence: CDR1 SQVTM, CDR2 ANQGSEA. This CDR3 region has 13 residues. CDR3 sequence reads: CSVVGLAGDEQYF. DNA for the CDR3: TGCAGCGTTGTGGGACTAGCTGGAGACGAGCAGTACTTC.

This clonotype was seen only a few times. The chain recombines TRBV7-3 with TRBJ2-7, with D unresolved. Germline V gives CDR1 SGHTA, CDR2 FQGTGA. Trimming took off 0 bases at V and 6 bases at J, with 15 bases between the two ends. The CDR3 runs 15 residues. The CDR3, as DNA: TGTGCCAGCAGCTTAACTCAGATCTCGTCCGTCGAGCAGTACTTC. Translation gives CASSLTQISSVEQYF.

The V gene is TRBV19, the J gene TRBJ2-5; 8 nucleotides agree with TRBD1. Germline V gene sequence: CDR1 LNHDA, CDR2 SQIVND (reference sequence). With 6 bases clipped from V and 5 bases from J, the junction kept 8 bases outside the gene matches. This CDR3 spans 14 amino acids. CDR3 sequence: CASREGQVGETQYF. For the CDR3, the DNA is TGTGCCAGTAGGGAGGGACAGGTCGGCGAGACCCAGTACTTC.

Of note for this clonotype: One end of the junction varies from germline; a read error may be responsible. The J gene is TRBJ2-1, the V gene TRBV27, with 8 nucleotides matching TRBD2. The germline CDR1 and CDR2 sequences are MNHEY and SMNVEV (reference sequence). This CDR3 has 14 residues. The CDR3 coding sequence is TGTGCCGGCAGTGGACTAGCCCACTACAATGAGCAGTTCTTC. Protein: CAGSGLAHYNEQFF.

The sample holds a few counts of this clonotype. The rearrangement uses TRBV11-1 and TRBJ2-1; 7 bases are shared with TRBD2. The V and J ends lost 5 bases and 3 bases, in that order; junction bases with no gene match: 7. Germline CDR1 is SGHAT and CDR2 is FQDESV (reference sequence). The CDR3 has 15 residues. DNA for the CDR3: TGTGCCAGCAGCCCTGGTGGGACTAACTACAATGAGCAGTTCTTC. Protein product: CASSPGGTNYNEQFF.

The chain carries TRBV30 and TRBJ1-1; D might be TRBD1 (5 bases). V shed 1 base and J shed 5 bases, with 11 bases lying between them. The V gene's germline CDR1 is GTSNPN and CDR2 SVGIG (reference sequence). This CDR3 is 13 amino acids long. The CDR3 DNA sequence: TGTGCCTGGAGTGCCATGGGGGGGACTGAAGCTTTCTTT. Protein sequence: CAWSAMGGTEAFF.